This T cell receptor beta chain was obtained from a study of cytomegalovirus exposure and HLA in healthy donors. This clone was seen just once. The PCR employed 60 Vbeta primers together with 13 Jbeta primers. Profiling relied on immunoSEQ multiplex PCR, and the TCRdb table lists in-frame clones only, not all of them. The table includes about 140,000 clones, around 82% detected once. The CDR3 contains 17 residues. The germline V gene encodes CDR1 LNHDA and CDR2 SQIVND (reference sequence). Trimming pared 5 bases from V and 0 bases from J, leaving 17 bases between. The chain links TRBV19 to TRBJ2-1; D is unresolved. Sequencing input: PBMCs. This clonotype was obtained from a man between 50 and 59 years old in good health and CMV-seronegative. In nucleotides, the CDR3 is TGTGCCAGTAGTCCCCTGGGCAGGCTGAGCTCCTACAATGAGCAGTTCTTC. Its translation: CASSPLGRLSSYNEQFF.